This T cell receptor (gamma chain) was captured by sequencing in a study of gamma-delta chains in newborns, infants, children. Study background: Microbial exposure reportedly drives polyclonal innate γδ T cell expansion after birth.

The trim removed 3 bases at V and 6 bases at J, leaving 2 bases unmatched. From germline, CDR1 is EGSTGY and CDR2 YDSYTSSV. This CDR3 has 11 amino acids. TCRdb used CATT to re-call clones from the reads. This sample yields hundreds of gamma-chain clones, of which 30% to 40% are seen a single time; 40% belongs to the top ten. On this clone itself: This is likely an artifact of a read error, given a far larger clone one base away.

This TCR came from a child who was a newborn, infant or young child, either healthy, febrile or measles-vaccinated (not recorded which). The V and J genes are TRGV4 and TRGJ1 or TRGJ2. Material for sequencing was blood. CDR3 nucleotides: TGTGCCACCTGGGATTGTTATAAGAAACTCTTT. This gives the protein CATWDCYKKLF.